This TCR beta chain was identified during a study of shared clonotypes between healthy human individuals. Study context: Donors had three CD4 naive, three CD4 memory, two CD8 naive and one CD8 memory plate apiece.

Details on this clone: The antigen is not known.

Produced via immunoSEQ multiplex PCR; TCRdb's table is partial and in-frame only. This table holds 2 million to 2.5 million clones, over 85% found once. The study enrolled healthy HIV-negative adults without recent acute infections or vaccinations as donors. General observations from the study: When naive CD4 clonotypes were compared across four donors, approximately 5% were shared. Among non-shared clonotypes, generation probabilities were lower than among those shared by all four donors.

J lost 0 bases, V lost 8 bases, and 7 bases had no gene match. This CDR3 is 15 amino acids long. Germline assignment: CDR1 SNHLY and CDR2 FYNNEI. The sample was naive CD4+ T cells from PBMCs. Stated subset: CD45RA+ positively selected. This sequence originates from a man between 18 and 35 years old in good health. Some clones in this sample may be carry-over from other donors' samples. The chain employs TRBV2 and TRBJ1-3, with 7 bases that match TRBD1. In DNA form, the CDR3 reads TGTGCCAGCGGGGACAGCACCTACTCTGGAAACACCATATATTTT. This sequence encodes CASGDSTYSGNTIYF.